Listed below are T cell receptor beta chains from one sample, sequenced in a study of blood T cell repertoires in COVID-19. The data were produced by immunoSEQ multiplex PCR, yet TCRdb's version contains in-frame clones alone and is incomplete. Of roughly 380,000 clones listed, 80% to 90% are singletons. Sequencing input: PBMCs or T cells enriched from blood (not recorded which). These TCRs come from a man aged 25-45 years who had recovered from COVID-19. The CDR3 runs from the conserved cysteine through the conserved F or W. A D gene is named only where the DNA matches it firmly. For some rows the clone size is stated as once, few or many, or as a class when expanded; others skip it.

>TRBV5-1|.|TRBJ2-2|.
CASSPGGTNTGELFF
TGCGCCAGCAGCCCCGGGGGTACCAACACCGGGGAGCTGTTTTTT
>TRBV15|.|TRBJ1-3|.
CATSRSLSGNTIYF
TGTGCCACCAGCAGATCCCTCTCTGGAAACACCATATATTTT
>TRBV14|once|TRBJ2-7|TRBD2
CASSRIGLASEQYF
TGTGCCAGCAGTAGAATAGGACTAGCAAGCGAGCAGTACTTC
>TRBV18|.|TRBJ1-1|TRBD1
CASSGQGFGNTEAFF
TGTGCCAGCTCAGGACAGGGTTTTGGGAACACTGAAGCTTTCTTT
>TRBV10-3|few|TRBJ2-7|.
CAISDIAEEQYF
TGTGCCATCAGTGATATAGCTGAAGAGCAGTACTTC
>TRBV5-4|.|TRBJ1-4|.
CASSRAAGEISEKLFF
TGTGCCAGCAGCCGCGCCGCCGGGGAGATTTCTGAAAAACTGTTTTTT
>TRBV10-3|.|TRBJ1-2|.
CAISEYRLTF
TGTGCCATCAGTGAGTACAGGTTAACCTTC
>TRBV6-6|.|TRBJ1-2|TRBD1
CASSYHGQGQYGYTF
TGTGCCAGCAGTTACCATGGACAGGGTCAATATGGCTACACCTTC
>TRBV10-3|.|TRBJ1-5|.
CATRGDSNQPQHF
TGTGCCACCCGAGGAGATAGCAATCAGCCCCAGCATTTT
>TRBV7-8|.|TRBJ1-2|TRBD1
CASSLVKSGGGYTF
TGTGCCAGCAGCTTAGTGAAATCAGGGGGCGGCTACACCTTC
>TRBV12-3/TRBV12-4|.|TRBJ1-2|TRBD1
CASRKTGVHGYTF
TGTGCCAGCAGGAAGACAGGGGTGCATGGCTACACCTTC